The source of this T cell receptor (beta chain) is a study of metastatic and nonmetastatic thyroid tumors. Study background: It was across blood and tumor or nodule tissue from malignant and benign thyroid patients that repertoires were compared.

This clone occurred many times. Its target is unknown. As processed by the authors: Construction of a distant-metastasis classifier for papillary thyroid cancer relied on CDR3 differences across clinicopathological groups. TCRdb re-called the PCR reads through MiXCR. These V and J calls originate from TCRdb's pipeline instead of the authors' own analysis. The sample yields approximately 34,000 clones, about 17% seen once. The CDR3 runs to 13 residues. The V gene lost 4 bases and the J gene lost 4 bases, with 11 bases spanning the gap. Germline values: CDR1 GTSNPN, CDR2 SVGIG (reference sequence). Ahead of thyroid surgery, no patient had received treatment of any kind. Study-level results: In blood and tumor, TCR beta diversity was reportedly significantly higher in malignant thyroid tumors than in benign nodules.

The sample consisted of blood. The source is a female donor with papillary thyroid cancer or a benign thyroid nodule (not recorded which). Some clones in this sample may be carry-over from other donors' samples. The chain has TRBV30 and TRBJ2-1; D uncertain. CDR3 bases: TGTGCCTGGAACCCGACTGGATACAATGAGCAGTTCTTC. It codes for CAWNPTGYNEQFF. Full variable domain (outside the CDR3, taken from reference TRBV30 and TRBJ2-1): SQTIHQWPATLVQPVGSPLSLECTVEGTSNPNLYWYRQAAGRGLQLLFYSVGIGQISSEVPQNLSASRPQDRQFILSSKKLLLSDSGFYLCAWNPTGYNEQFFGPGTRLTVL.